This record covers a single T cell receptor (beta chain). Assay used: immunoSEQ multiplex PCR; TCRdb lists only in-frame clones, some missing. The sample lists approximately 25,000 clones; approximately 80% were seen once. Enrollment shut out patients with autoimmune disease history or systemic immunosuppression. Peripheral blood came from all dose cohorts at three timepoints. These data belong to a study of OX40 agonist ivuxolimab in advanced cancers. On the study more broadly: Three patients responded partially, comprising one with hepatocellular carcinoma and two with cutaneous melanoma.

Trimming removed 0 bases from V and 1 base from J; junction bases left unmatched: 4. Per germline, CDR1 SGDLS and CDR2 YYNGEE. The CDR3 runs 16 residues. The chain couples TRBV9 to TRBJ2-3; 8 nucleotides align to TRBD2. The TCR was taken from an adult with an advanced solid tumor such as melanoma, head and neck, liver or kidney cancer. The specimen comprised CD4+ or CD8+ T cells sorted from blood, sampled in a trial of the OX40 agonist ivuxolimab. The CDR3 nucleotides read TGTGCCAGCAGCGTAGTTTCAGCGGGGGGCACAGATACGCAGTATTTT. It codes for CASSVVSAGGTDTQYF.